Each of the 32 T cell receptor beta chains below was sequenced from the same sample in a study of blood T cell repertoires in COVID-19. TCRdb keeps only in-frame clones here, not all; method: immunoSEQ multiplex PCR. Among approximately 170,000 clones listed, about 86% were seen once. The sample consisted of peripheral blood. The origin of the receptors is a human donor with acute or convalescent COVID-19. The donor label of this sample is uncertain.

The chain recombines TRBV7-8 with TRBJ2-7, with 9 bases identical to TRBD2. The CDR3 runs to 15 residues. V gave up 3 bases and J gave up 2 bases; unmatched junction bases: 5. CDR1 SGHVS and CDR2 FQNEAQ come from the germline V gene. The CDR3 loop is CASSFRLADPYEQYF. In DNA form, the CDR3 reads TGTGCCAGCAGCTTCCGACTAGCGGACCCCTACGAGCAGTACTTC.

The gene calls are TRBV7-9 and TRBJ1-2; 7 bases map to TRBD1. The germline gives CDR1 SEHNR, CDR2 FQNEAQ (reference sequence). V lost 5 bases to trimming and J lost 9 bases; unmatched junction nucleotides: 3. This CDR3 is built from 11 residues. In nucleotides, the CDR3 is TGTGCCAGCAGCGTGGACAGGAGCTACACCTTC. The encoded protein is CASSVDRSYTF. Together with reference TRBV7-9 and TRBJ1-2, the CDR3 gives the full variable domain: DTGVSQNPRHKITKRGQNVTFRCDPISEHNRLYWYRQTLGQGPEFLTYFQNEAQLEKSRLLSDRFSAERPKGSFSTLEIQRTEQGDSAMYLCASSVDRSYTFGSGTRLTVV.

The rearrangement uses TRBV7-2 and TRBJ2-1; D possibly corresponds to TRBD2 (6 bases). From germline, CDR1 is SGHTA and CDR2 FQGNSA. V lost 5 bases to trimming and J lost 3 bases, with 17 bases between them. The CDR3 length is 16 residues. Here the CDR3 reads CASSHVGGPHYNEQFF. The CDR3 nucleotides read TGTGCCAGCAGCCACGTCGGGGGACCACACTACAATGAGCAGTTCTTC.

This clone has only a few counts. The chain carries TRBV6-6 and TRBJ2-1, with D perhaps matching TRBD2 (6 bases). The germline CDR1 and CDR2 sequences are MNHNY and SVGAGI (reference sequence). V was shortened by 2 bases and J by 7 bases, with 6 bases between the two germline ends. There are 12 residues in the CDR3. The CDR3 sequence: CASSYRGNEQFF. DNA for the CDR3: TGTGCCAGCAGTTACCGGGGGAATGAGCAGTTCTTC.

This sequence joins TRBV5-8 and TRBJ1-6; the D gene is possibly TRBD1 (5 bases). V was pared by 4 bases and J by 2 bases, with 7 bases between. The germline V gene has CDR1 SGHTS and CDR2 YDEGEE. This CDR3 spans 14 amino acids. The CDR3 spells CASSLRAYNSPLHF. CDR3 DNA: TGTGCCAGCAGCCTCAGGGCCTATAATTCACCCCTCCACTTT.

The V call is TRBV3-1 (or the pseudogene TRBV3-2), the J call TRBJ2-3; TRBD2 matches 9 bases. V lost 3 bases to trimming and J lost 3 bases; unmatched junction nucleotides: 7. The CDR3 runs to 16 residues. The germline V gene encodes CDR1 LGHDT and CDR2 YNNKEL (reference sequence). In DNA, the CDR3 is TGTGCCAGCAGCCAGGCTAGCGGGAAGGGGACAGATACGCAGTATTTT. Translation gives CASSQASGKGTDTQYF.

This chain connects TRBV6-5 to TRBJ1-1; possibly TRBD1 for D (6 bases). V was trimmed by 6 bases and J by 6 bases, leaving 17 bases between them. Germline V gene sequence: CDR1 MNHEY, CDR2 SVGAGI. The CDR3 is made up of 14 amino acids. CDR3 coding DNA: TGTGCCAGCAGATCCCTAGACAGGAGCGCTGAAGCTTTCTTT. This translates into CASRSLDRSAEAFF.

This chain links TRBV19 with TRBJ1-2; D possibly corresponds to TRBD1 (5 bases). Germline V gene sequence: CDR1 LNHDA, CDR2 SQIVND (reference sequence). V lost 3 bases and J lost 4, with 12 bases in between. This CDR3 has 14 residues. This CDR3 is CASSITLGRYGYTF. CDR3 coding DNA: TGTGCCAGTAGTATTACGCTGGGGCGCTATGGCTACACCTTC.

V and J are TRBV29-1 and TRBJ2-7; 7 positions match TRBD2. CDR1 and CDR2 from the germline V gene are SQVTM and ANQGSEA. The CDR3 consists of 15 residues. Unmatched junction bases numbered 12, after V lost 3 bases and J lost 4 bases. CDR3 residues: CSVDSGGGSAYEQYF. CDR3 sequence (DNA): TGCAGCGTTGATTCAGGAGGCGGGAGTGCTTACGAGCAGTACTTC.

J is TRBJ2-3 and V is TRBV5-4; 7 bases fit TRBD2. The CDR3 loop spans 16 amino acids. Germline V gives CDR1 SGHNT, CDR2 YYREEE (reference sequence). Unmatched junction bases numbered 14, after V lost 4 bases and J lost 6 bases. The CDR3 DNA is TGTGCCAGCAGCGGGGAAGGCGGGGGTGTTTGGGATACGCAGTATTTT. Protein product: CASSGEGGGVWDTQYF.

This chain joins TRBV19 and TRBJ1-2; 8 bases match TRBD1. The CDR3 is made up of 13 amino acids. J gave up 5 bases and V 6 bases, and 5 bases lay outside the gene matches. The germline V gene encodes CDR1 LNHDA and CDR2 SQIVND (reference sequence). The CDR3 bases are TGTGCCAGTAGAGGGACAGGAGCTTATGGCTACACCTTC. Translation: CASRGTGAYGYTF.

The rearrangement joins TRBV6-6 to TRBJ2-7, with 7 bases matching TRBD2. Germline trimming cut 8 bases from V and 1 base from J; bases unmatched to any gene: 11. Germline V lookup: CDR1 MNHNY, CDR2 SVGAGI (reference sequence). The CDR3 runs 15 residues. The CDR3 DNA reads TGTGCCAGCGCCCGGGAGCTAGCGGAGTCCTACGAGCAGTACTTC. This gives the protein CASARELAESYEQYF.

This chain connects TRBV7-9 to TRBJ2-7; D possibly corresponds to TRBD1 (6 bases). V dropped 6 bases and J dropped 3 bases, with 18 bases sitting between them. The CDR3 spans 15 residues. The germline gives CDR1 SEHNR, CDR2 FQNEAQ (reference sequence). For the CDR3, the DNA is TGTGCCAGCAGTAGTACATCCAGGGGAGACTACGAGCAGTACTTC. Residues: CASSSTSRGDYEQYF.

This chain uses TRBV27 with TRBJ2-6, with a tentative D call TRBD2 (5 bases). Germline CDR1 MNHEY, CDR2 SMNVEV (reference sequence). The CDR3 spans 15 residues. The V end was cut by 10 bases, the J end by 4 bases, with 17 bases between. Here the CDR3 reads CATAGRTGGANVLTF. The CDR3 DNA follows: TGTGCCACCGCCGGACGGACGGGGGGGGCCAACGTCCTGACTTTC.

This clone turned up a few times. This chain joins TRBV18 and TRBJ2-2; maybe TRBD1 (6 bases). The CDR3 runs to 16 residues. Trimming left V 3 bases short and J 3 bases short, with 14 bases between. Germline CDR1 reads KGHSH; CDR2 reads LQKENI. DNA for the CDR3: TGTGCCAGCTCACCCCGGGGCAGGGGAGACACCGGGGAGCTGTTTTTT. Encoded protein: CASSPRGRGDTGELFF.

This chain links TRBV7-3 with TRBJ2-3; TRBD2 might be the D (6 bases). This CDR3 has 15 amino acids. V was clipped by 2 bases and J by 1 base, with 10 bases between them. CDR1 and CDR2 (germline): SGHTA, FQGTGA. As DNA, the CDR3 is TGTGCCAGCAGCTTAGAGGCTAGCGGCACAGATACGCAGTATTTT. It translates to CASSLEASGTDTQYF.

This chain joins TRBV6-5 and TRBJ2-1; TRBD1 aligns across 9 bases. The germline gives CDR1 MNHEY, CDR2 SVGAGI. Trimming at V came to 6 bases and at J to 15 bases, leaving 9 bases not matched to a gene. The CDR3 totals 12 residues. The CDR3 loop is CASRRTGASMFF. Here the CDR3 DNA reads TGTGCCAGCAGGCGGACAGGGGCGAGCATGTTCTTC.

In DNA, the CDR3 is TGTGCCAGCGCCCGAGGCGAATCCTACGAGCAGTACTTC. Amino acids: CASARGESYEQYF. The chain recombines TRBV3-1 (or the pseudogene TRBV3-2) with TRBJ2-7; D remains unclear. Germline V gene lookup returns CDR1 LGHDT and CDR2 YNNKEL (reference sequence). CDR3 length: 13 residues. Trimming took off 8 bases at V and 1 base at J, with 12 bases between the two ends.

The rearrangement links TRBV6-6 to TRBJ2-5; 11 nucleotides agree with TRBD2. Germline trimming cut 4 bases from V and 1 base from J; bases unmatched to any gene: 5. This CDR3 is 16 amino acids long. Germline CDR1 MNHNY, CDR2 SVGAGI (reference sequence). The DNA of the CDR3 is TGTGCCAGCAGTTCGCCACTAGCGGGGGCCCAAGAGACCCAGTACTTC. Protein: CASSSPLAGAQETQYF.

V is TRBV28 and J is TRBJ2-1; 8 bases fit TRBD2. Germline CDR1 reads MDHEN; CDR2 reads SYDVKM. V shed 10 bases and J 5 bases; nucleotides not matched to a gene: 10. CDR3 length: 14 residues. CDR3 in amino acids: CATHGYSGNNEQFF. For the CDR3, the DNA is TGTGCCACTCATGGATATAGCGGGAACAATGAGCAGTTCTTC.

The rearrangement uses TRBV5-1 and TRBJ2-5; TRBD1 agrees at 7 bases. Per the germline V gene, CDR1 is SGHRS and CDR2 is YFSETQ. V lost 1 base and J lost 4; bases outside the gene matches: 1. There are 13 residues in the CDR3. CDR3 amino acids: CASSLNRGETQYF. For the CDR3, the DNA is TGCGCCAGCAGCTTGAACAGGGGAGAGACCCAGTACTTC. Based on the CDR3 plus reference TRBV5-1 and TRBJ2-5, the full variable domain is KAGVTQTPRYLIKTRGQQVTLSCSPISGHRSVSWYQQTPGQGLQFLFEYFSETQRNKGNFPGRFSGRQFSNSRSEMNVSTLELGDSALYLCASSLNRGETQYFGPGTRLLVL.

The CDR3 nucleotides read TGTGCCAGCAACCTAGCGGGGGGCGTCAAAGATACGCAGTATTTT. It codes for CASNLAGGVKDTQYF. This chain uses TRBV11-2 with TRBJ2-3; 11 bases agree with TRBD2. V lost 7 bases and J lost 5; bases outside the gene matches: 8. The CDR3 has 15 residues. Germline loops: CDR1 SGHAT, CDR2 FQNNGV.

This chain joins TRBV5-1 and TRBJ1-2, with a possible D match to TRBD1 (6 bases). This CDR3 has 14 amino acids. CDR1 is SGHRS and CDR2 is YFSETQ in the germline V gene. Trimming removed 4 bases at V and 1 base at J, with 11 bases between. CDR3: CASSEQGFNYGYTF. The DNA of the CDR3 is TGCGCCAGCAGCGAACAGGGCTTTAACTATGGCTACACCTTC.

This chain connects TRBV4-1 to TRBJ1-4; 8 nucleotides line up with TRBD1. Germline trimming cut 1 base from V and 5 bases from J; bases unmatched to any gene: 3. The CDR3 length is 15 residues. Per germline, CDR1 MGHRA and CDR2 YSYEKL. The CDR3 DNA follows: TGCGCCAGCAGCCAAGGACAGGGGAAAAATGAAAAACTGTTTTTT. Amino acids: CASSQGQGKNEKLFF.

This sequence joins TRBV9 and TRBJ2-6, with 12 bases fitting TRBD1. Germline V CDR1 and CDR2: SGDLS, YYNGEE. The CDR3 totals 17 residues. J lost 6 bases, V lost 6 bases, and 10 bases had no gene match. The CDR3 spells CASNPGTGGAPANVLTF. The DNA for the CDR3 is TGTGCCAGCAACCCCGGGACAGGGGGCGCCCCGGCCAACGTCCTGACTTTC.

This clone appeared a single time. In nucleotides, the CDR3 is TGTGCCAGCAGTTACGGTGGGCAGAACACTGAAGCTTTCTTT. Protein sequence: CASSYGGQNTEAFF. The chain couples TRBV6-6 to TRBJ1-1, with no clear D. CDR1 MNHNY and CDR2 SVGAGI come from the germline V gene (reference sequence). V was clipped by 2 bases and J by 1 base, with 8 bases between them. This CDR3 spans 14 amino acids.

This clone has only one observation. The rearrangement links TRBV6-5 to TRBJ1-6, with D tentatively TRBD1 (6 bases). The CDR3 is made up of 14 amino acids. Germline values: CDR1 MNHEY, CDR2 SVGAGI. Between the trimmed V and J ends, which lost 2 bases and 8 bases, there was a span of 10 bases. The CDR3 DNA reads as TGTGCCAGCAGTTACGGGGACAAAGATTCACCCCTCCACTTT. Translated: CASSYGDKDSPLHF.

The chain uses TRBV11-2 and TRBJ1-1; possibly TRBD1 for D (5 bases). This CDR3 is built from 15 residues. Trimming left V 5 bases short and J 1 base short, with 14 bases between. Per germline, CDR1 SGHAT and CDR2 FQNNGV. CDR3 in DNA: TGTGCCAGCAGCCCCCGCGGGGCGGGGAACACTGAAGCTTTCTTT. Amino acid sequence: CASSPRGAGNTEAFF.

The V and J genes are TRBV11-1 and TRBJ1-1, with a tentative D call TRBD1 (5 bases). Germline loops: CDR1 SGHAT, CDR2 FQDESV (reference sequence). V lost 5 bases to trimming and J lost 5 bases, with 18 bases between them. The CDR3 contains 15 residues. The CDR3 loop reads CASSPVSGGFTEAFF. CDR3 DNA sequence: TGTGCCAGCAGCCCCGTGTCGGGGGGTTTTACTGAAGCTTTCTTT.

This clone was seen once. J is TRBJ1-1 and V is TRBV12-3 or TRBV12-4, with D tentatively TRBD1 (5 bases). The V and J ends lost 8 bases and 1 base respectively, with 11 bases between them. The CDR3 is made up of 13 amino acids. CDR3 bases: TGTGCCAGCCGACAGAGGCCGAACACTGAAGCTTTCTTT. Its protein product is CASRQRPNTEAFF.

This chain connects TRBV5-1 to TRBJ2-1; 14 positions agree with TRBD2. Germline CDR1 reads SGHRS; CDR2 reads YFSETQ. The CDR3 length is 14 residues. V lost 7 bases and J lost 6; bases outside the gene matches: 3. CDR3 sequence (DNA): TGCGCCAGCCGACTAGCGGGAGGGGGCAATGAGCAGTTCTTC. This sequence encodes CASRLAGGGNEQFF.

The table lists this clone with a count of one. The gene calls are TRBV19 and TRBJ1-1; TRBD1 might be the D (6 bases). V was cut by 5 bases and J by 3 bases, with 16 bases left in between. CDR3 length equals 15 residues. The V gene's germline CDR1 is LNHDA and CDR2 SQIVND (reference sequence). The CDR3 loop is CASSFRTAGDTEAFF. CDR3 DNA sequence: TGTGCCAGTAGTTTTCGGACAGCCGGGGACACTGAAGCTTTCTTT.